The sequence of this TCR beta chain was determined in a study of cytomegalovirus exposure and HLA in healthy donors. The study, taken as a whole, reports: Several top significant clusters appeared, in a later analysis, to be linked to common viral pathogens. Reported performance of the classifier showed diagnosis of cytomegalovirus status with high specificity and sensitivity.

13 Jbeta primers and 60 Vbeta primers were used for the PCR. Sequenced by immunoSEQ multiplex PCR; TCRdb stores in-frame clones only, minus some. The sample's table shows 95,000 to 150,000 clones. Trimming cost V 4 bases and J 0 bases, with 19 bases left between them. CDR1 MNHNS and CDR2 SASEGT come from the germline V gene. This CDR3 region has 19 residues. Notes on this clone: The target antigen is unknown.

The specimen sequenced was PBMCs. The chain links TRBV6-1 to TRBJ2-6, with D perhaps matching TRBD1 (7 bases). The TCR originated in a young man in good health and CMV-seronegative. The DNA for the CDR3 is TGTGCCAGCAGTGGGTACAGGGGAGGAAGGATCTCTGGGGCCAACGTCCTGACTTTC. Translating gives CASSGYRGGRISGANVLTF.